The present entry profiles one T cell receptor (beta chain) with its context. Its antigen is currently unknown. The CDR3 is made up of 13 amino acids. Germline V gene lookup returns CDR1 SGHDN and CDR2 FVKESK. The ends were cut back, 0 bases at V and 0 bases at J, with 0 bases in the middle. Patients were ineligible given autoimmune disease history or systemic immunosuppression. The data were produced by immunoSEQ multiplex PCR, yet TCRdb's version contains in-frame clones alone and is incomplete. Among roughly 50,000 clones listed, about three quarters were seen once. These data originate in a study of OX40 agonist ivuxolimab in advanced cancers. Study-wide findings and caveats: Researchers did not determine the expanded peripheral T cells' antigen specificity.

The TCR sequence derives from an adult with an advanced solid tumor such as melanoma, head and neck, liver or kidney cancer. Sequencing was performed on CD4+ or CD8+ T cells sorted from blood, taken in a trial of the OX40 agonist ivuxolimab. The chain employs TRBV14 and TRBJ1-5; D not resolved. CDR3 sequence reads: CASSQDSNQPQHF. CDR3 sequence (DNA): TGTGCCAGCAGCCAAGATAGCAATCAGCCCCAGCATTTT.